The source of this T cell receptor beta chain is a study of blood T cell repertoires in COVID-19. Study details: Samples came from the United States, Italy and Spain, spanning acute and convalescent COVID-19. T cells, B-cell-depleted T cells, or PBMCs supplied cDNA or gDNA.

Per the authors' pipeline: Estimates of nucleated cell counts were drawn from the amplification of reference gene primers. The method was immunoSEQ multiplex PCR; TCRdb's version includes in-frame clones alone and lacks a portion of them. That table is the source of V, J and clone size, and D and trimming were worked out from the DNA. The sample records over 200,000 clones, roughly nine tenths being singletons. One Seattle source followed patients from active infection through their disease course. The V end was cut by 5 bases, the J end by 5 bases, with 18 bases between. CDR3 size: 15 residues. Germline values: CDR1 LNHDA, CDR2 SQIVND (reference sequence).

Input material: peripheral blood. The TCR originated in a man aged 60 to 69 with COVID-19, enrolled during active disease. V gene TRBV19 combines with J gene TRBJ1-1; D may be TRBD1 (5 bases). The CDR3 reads CASSLPGRTGTEAFF. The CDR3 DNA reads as TGTGCCAGTAGTTTGCCAGGGAGGACGGGAACTGAAGCTTTCTTT.